The sequence of this TCR beta chain was determined in a study of blood T cells in healthy people across ages. Turning to the study itself: Capture via template switching afforded approximately one barcoded beta molecule per two T cells.

CDR3 length: 11 residues. V gave up 6 bases and J gave up 13 bases, with 16 bases separating them. CDR1 is SQVTM and CDR2 is ANQGSEA in the germline V gene. Primers used in a second PCR of roughly 7 to 11 cycles were a sample-barcoded 5' primer and a J-beta primer mix. Using its own MiXCR run on the 5' RACE reads, TCRdb lists one record per CDR3 protein. The data hold about 940,000 distinct CDR3 sequences, with around 48% observed a single time. Whole-study results and caveats: Significant beta diversity loss was already apparent by age approximately 42, declining roughly linearly. The long-lived group displayed more naive CD4+ cells, plus higher diversity, than the aged donors did.

This clonotype appeared many times. Its target is unknown. The specimen was blood. The rearrangement joins TRBV29-1 to TRBJ2-4, with D possibly TRBD2 on 5 matching bases. The sequence came from a man in his thirties or forties in good health. CDR3 in amino acids: CSVLDYEVQYF. In DNA, the CDR3 is TGCAGCGTCCTCGACTACGAGGTGCAGTACTTC. Looking up the rest from reference TRBV29-1 and TRBJ2-4 gives the full variable domain: SAVISQKPSRDICQRGTSLTIQCQVDSQVTMMFWYRQQPGQSLTLIATANQGSEATYESGFVIDKFPISRPNLTFSTLTVSNMSPEDSSIYLCSVLDYEVQYFGAGTRLSVL.